This T cell receptor (beta chain) came from a study of response to subunit inactivated influenza vaccine. The study's findings and limits: Few new T cells, the authors suggested, are recruited by each seasonal influenza vaccination.

Trimming at V came to 5 bases and at J to 9 bases, leaving 10 bases not matched to a gene. Germline CDR1 and CDR2: SEHNR and FQNEAQ (reference sequence). The CDR3 has 15 residues. As to this clonotype: Its antigen is unknown.

TCRdb reprocessed the RT-PCR reads via MiXCR and lists one record per CDR3 protein. The profile shows about 700,000 distinct CDR3 sequences, 15% to 17% of them singletons. The TCR originated in a middle-aged man who received an inactivated influenza vaccine. This sequence joins TRBV7-9 and TRBJ2-3, with 11 bases lining up with TRBD2. The sample in question was PBMCs from blood, obtained about 13 days after vaccination. The CDR3 DNA reads TGTGCCAGCAGCGCGACTAGCGGGGCACGAGGGACGCAGTATTTT. Protein sequence: CASSATSGARGTQYF.